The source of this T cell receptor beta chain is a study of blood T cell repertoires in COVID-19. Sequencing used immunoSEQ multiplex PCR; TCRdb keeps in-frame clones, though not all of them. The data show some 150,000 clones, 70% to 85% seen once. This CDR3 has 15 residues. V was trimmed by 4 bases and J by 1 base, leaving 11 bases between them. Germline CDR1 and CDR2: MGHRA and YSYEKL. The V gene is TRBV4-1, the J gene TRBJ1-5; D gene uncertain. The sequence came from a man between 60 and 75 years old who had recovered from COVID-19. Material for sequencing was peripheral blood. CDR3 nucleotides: TGCGCCAGCAGCCTTGACCGAGGGAGCAATCAGCCCCAGCATTTT. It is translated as CASSLDRGSNQPQHF.